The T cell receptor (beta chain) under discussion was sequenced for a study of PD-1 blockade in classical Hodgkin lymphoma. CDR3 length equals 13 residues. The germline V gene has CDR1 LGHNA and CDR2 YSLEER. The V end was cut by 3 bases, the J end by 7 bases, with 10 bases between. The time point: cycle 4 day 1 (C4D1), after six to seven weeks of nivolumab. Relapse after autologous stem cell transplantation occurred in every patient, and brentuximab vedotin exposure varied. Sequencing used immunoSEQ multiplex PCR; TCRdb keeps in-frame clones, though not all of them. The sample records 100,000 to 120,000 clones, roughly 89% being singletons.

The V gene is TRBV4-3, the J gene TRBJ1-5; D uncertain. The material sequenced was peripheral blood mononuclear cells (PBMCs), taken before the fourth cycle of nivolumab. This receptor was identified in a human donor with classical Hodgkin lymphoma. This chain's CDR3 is CASSQSGGQPQHF. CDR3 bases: TGCGCCAGCAGCCAGAGTGGAGGGCAGCCCCAGCATTTT.